This T cell receptor beta chain was identified in a study of cytomegalovirus exposure and HLA in healthy donors. Study results and limitations: In a later analysis, V- and J-gene trimming of beta chains associated with a DCLRE1C missense variant, replicated independently.

Notes on this clone: Its antigen is undetermined.

Looked up from germline, CDR1 is MRHNA and CDR2 is SNTAGT. This CDR3 has 15 residues. V was pared by 9 bases and J by 4 bases, with 11 bases of the junction left unmatched. The primer mix had 60 Vbeta and 13 Jbeta primers. Authors' processing steps: The count from a later analysis was about 80 million unique TCR beta chains, around 11 million of them shared. Repertoires were generated with immunoSEQ multiplex PCR, while TCRdb's copy carries only in-frame clones and drops some. Clone size and the V and J calls come from that table; the DNA yielded D and trimming. The sample table includes around 200,000 clones.

The specimen sequenced was PBMCs. The chain recombines TRBV6-4 with TRBJ1-3, with 8 bases identical to TRBD1. This clonotype originated in a girl aged 2 to 9 in good health and CMV-seropositive. The DNA for the CDR3 is TGTGCCAGGACCCCAGGGGGCGTGGACGGAAACACCATATATTTT. Amino acid sequence: CARTPGGVDGNTIYF.